This T cell receptor (beta chain) was retrieved from a study of PD-L1 blockade in urothelial cancer. Details on this clone: No antigen is known for it.

Germline assignment: CDR1 SGHTA and CDR2 FQGNSA. V was clipped by 0 bases and J by 4 bases, with 15 bases between them. This CDR3 has 17 amino acids. The assay was immunoSEQ multiplex PCR, and TCRdb's table has in-frame clones only and misses some. The profile shows roughly 30,000 clones, 85% to 90% of them singletons. Study results and caveats: When measured at 3 weeks, tumor-associated blood clones expanded more in durable-benefit patients.

The receptor's source is a man aged 45-60 years with urothelial cancer. This chain joins TRBV7-2 and TRBJ1-4; no firm D call. This sample comprised PBMCs, obtained around atezolizumab (anti-PD-L1) treatment. CDR3 loop: CASSLALAGRSNEKLFF. CDR3 nucleotides: TGTGCCAGCAGCTTAGCTCTTGCGGGGAGAAGTAATGAAAAACTGTTTTTT.